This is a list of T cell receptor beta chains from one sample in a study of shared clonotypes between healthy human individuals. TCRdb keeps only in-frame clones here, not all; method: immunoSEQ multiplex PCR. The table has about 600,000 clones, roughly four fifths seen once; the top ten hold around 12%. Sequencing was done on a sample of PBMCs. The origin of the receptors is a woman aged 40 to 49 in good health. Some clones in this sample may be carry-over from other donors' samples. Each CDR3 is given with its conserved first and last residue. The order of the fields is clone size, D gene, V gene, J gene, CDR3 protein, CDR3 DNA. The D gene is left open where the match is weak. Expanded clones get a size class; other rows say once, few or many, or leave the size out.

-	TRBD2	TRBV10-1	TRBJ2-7	CASGPSGRYEQYF	TGCGCCAGCGGTCCTAGCGGGAGGTACGAGCAGTACTTC
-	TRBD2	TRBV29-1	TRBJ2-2	CSGGRTRNTGELFF	TGCAGCGGCGGAAGGACTAGAAACACCGGGGAGCTGTTTTTT
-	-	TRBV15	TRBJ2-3	CATSRYRGGSTDTQYF	TGTGCCACCAGCCGCTACAGGGGGGGATCCACAGATACGCAGTATTTT
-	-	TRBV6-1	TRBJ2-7	CASSEARSESSYEQYF	TGTGCCAGCAGTGAAGCAAGAAGCGAGAGCTCCTACGAGCAGTACTTC
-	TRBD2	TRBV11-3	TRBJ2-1	CASSLGLAGSSYNEQFF	TGTGCCAGCAGCTTAGGATTAGCGGGGAGCTCCTACAATGAGCAGTTCTTC
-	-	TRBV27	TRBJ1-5	CASSSEPGLQPQHF	TGTGCCAGCAGTTCCGAGCCGGGACTTCAGCCCCAGCATTTT
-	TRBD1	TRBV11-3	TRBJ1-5	CASSPTLGQGGQPQHF	TGTGCCAGCAGCCCCACCTTAGGACAGGGTGGTCAGCCCCAGCATTTT
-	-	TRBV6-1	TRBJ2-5	CASSEVGRQETQYF	TGTGCCAGCAGTGAAGTAGGGCGGCAAGAGACCCAGTACTTC
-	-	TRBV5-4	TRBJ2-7	CASSLGRISYEQYF	TGTGCCAGCAGCTTGGGGAGAATCTCCTACGAGCAGTACTTC
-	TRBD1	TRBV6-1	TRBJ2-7	CASSEHGYRGRNF	TGTGCCAGCAGTGAACACGGTTACAGGGGGAGGAACTTC
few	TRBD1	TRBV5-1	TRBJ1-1	CASSSGQVATEAFF	TGCGCCAGCAGCTCTGGACAGGTTGCCACTGAAGCTTTCTTT
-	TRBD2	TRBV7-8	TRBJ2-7	CASSSLGLAAPYEQYF	TGTGCCAGCAGCTCCTTGGGGCTAGCGGCCCCCTACGAGCAGTACTTC
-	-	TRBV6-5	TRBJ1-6	CARSWDANSYNSPLHF	TGTGCCAGAAGTTGGGACGCGAACTCCTATAATTCACCCCTCCACTTT
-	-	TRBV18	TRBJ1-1	CASSPGQGRDTEAFF	TGTGCCAGCTCACCGGGCCAGGGGAGGGACACTGAAGCTTTCTTT
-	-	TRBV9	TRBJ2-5	CASSVEGVGPQETQYF	TGTGCCAGCAGCGTAGAGGGGGTCGGGCCCCAAGAGACCCAGTACTTC
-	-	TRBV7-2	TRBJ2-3	CASSLVAVSDTQYF	TGTGCCAGCAGCTTAGTAGCGGTCTCAGATACGCAGTATTTT
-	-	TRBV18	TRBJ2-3	CASSPPGTRSTDTQYF	TGTGCCAGCTCACCACCAGGAACTAGGAGCACAGATACGCAGTATTTT
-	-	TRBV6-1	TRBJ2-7	CASSGLGVYEQYF	TGTGCCAGCAGTGGACTGGGTGTATACGAGCAGTACTTC
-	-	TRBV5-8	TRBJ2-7	CASSFLKKTVYEQYF	TGTGCCAGCAGCTTCCTCAAAAAGACAGTCTACGAGCAGTACTTC
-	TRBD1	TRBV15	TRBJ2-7	CATRGGTGDYEQYF	TGTGCCACCAGGGGGGGGACAGGGGACTACGAGCAGTACTTC
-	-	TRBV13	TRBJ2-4	CASSLFQGANIQYF	TGTGCCAGCAGCCTATTTCAGGGCGCTAACATTCAGTACTTC
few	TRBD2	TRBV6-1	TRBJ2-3	CASSGVAGADTQYF	TGTGCCAGCAGTGGTGTAGCGGGAGCGGATACGCAGTATTTT
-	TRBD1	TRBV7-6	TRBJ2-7	CASSPGTGGSYEQYF	TGTGCCAGCAGCCCAGGGACAGGGGGTTCCTACGAGCAGTACTTC
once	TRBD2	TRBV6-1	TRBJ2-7	CASSLAGGPHEQYF	TGTGCCAGCAGTTTAGCGGGGGGTCCCCACGAGCAGTACTTC
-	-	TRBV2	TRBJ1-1	CASSTIGGYTEAFF	TGTGCCAGCAGTACCATCGGGGGGTACACTGAAGCTTTCTTT
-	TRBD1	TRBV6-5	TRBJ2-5	CASTPDREPTKQYF	TGTGCCAGCACCCCGGACAGGGAACCTACGAAGCAGTACTTC
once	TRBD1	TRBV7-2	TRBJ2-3	CASSPSRGTDTQYF	TGTGCCAGCAGCCCCAGCAGGGGGACAGATACGCAGTATTTT
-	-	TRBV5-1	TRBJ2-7	CASSPYSQGYEQYF	TGCGCCAGCAGCCCCTATTCCCAGGGCTACGAGCAGTACTTC
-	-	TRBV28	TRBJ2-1	CATSSVRDRGTSGQGNEQFF	TGTGCCACCTCCTCAGTAAGGGACAGGGGGACTAGCGGACAGGGGAATGAGCAGTTCTTC
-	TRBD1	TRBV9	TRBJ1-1	CASSGQGAMNTEAFF	TGTGCCAGCAGCGGACAGGGGGCGATGAACACTGAAGCTTTCTTT
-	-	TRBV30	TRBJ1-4	CAWSVGGSEKLFF	TGTGCCTGGAGTGTGGGGGGGTCTGAAAAACTGTTTTTT
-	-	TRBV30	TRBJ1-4	CASHSNFNEKLFF	TGTGCCTCCCACAGTAACTTTAATGAAAAACTGTTTTTT
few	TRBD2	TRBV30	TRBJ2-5	CAWSGGGSSETQYF	TGTGCCTGGAGTGGGGGCGGGAGTTCGGAGACCCAGTACTTC
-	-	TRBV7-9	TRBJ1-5	CASSRTDNQPQHF	TGTGCCAGCAGCCGGACAGATAATCAGCCCCAGCATTTT
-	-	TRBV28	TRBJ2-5	CASSTQRRNGQETQYF	TGTGCCAGCAGCACTCAAAGACGAAACGGACAAGAGACCCAGTACTTC
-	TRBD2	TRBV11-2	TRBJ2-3	CASSHRLAGDGTDTQYF	TGTGCCAGCAGCCACCGACTAGCGGGAGATGGTACAGATACGCAGTATTTT